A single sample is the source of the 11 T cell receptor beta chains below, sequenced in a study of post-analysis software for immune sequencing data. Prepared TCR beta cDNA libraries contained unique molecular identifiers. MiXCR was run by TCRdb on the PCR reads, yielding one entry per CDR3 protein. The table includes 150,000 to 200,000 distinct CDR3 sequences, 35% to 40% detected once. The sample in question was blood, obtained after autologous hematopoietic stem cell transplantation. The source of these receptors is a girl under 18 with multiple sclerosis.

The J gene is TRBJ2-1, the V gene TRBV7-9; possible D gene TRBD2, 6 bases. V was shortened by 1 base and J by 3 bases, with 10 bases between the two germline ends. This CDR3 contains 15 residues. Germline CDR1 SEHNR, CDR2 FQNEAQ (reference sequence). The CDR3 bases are TGTGCCAGCAGCTTAGTTTTGGGGGGCTACAATGAGCAGTTCTTC. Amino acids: CASSLVLGGYNEQFF.

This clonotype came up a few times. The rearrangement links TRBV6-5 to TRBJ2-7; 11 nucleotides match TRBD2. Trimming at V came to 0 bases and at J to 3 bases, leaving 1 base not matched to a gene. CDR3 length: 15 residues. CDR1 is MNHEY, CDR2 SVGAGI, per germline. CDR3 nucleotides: TGTGCCAGCAGTTACTCGCTAGCGGGGGGCTACGAGCAGTACTTC. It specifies CASSYSLAGGYEQYF.

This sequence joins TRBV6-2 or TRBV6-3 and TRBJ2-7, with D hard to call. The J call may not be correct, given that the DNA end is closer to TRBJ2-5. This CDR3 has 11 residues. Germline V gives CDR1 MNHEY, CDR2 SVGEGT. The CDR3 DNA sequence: TGTGCCAGCAGACGACTGGAGACCCAGTACTTC. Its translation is CASRRLETQYF.

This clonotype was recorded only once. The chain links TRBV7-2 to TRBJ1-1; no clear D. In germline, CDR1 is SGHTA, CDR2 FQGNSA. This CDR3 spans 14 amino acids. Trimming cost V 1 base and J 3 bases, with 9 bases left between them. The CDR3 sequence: CASSLDYGDTEAFF. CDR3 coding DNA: TGTGCCAGCAGCTTAGACTACGGAGACACTGAAGCTTTCTTT.

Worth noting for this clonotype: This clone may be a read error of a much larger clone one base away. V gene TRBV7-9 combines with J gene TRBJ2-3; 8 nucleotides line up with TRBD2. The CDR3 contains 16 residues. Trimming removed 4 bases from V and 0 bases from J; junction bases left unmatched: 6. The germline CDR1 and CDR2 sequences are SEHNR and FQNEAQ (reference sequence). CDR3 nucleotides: TGTGCCAGCAGCTGGACTAGCAGGAGGAGCACAGATACGCAGTATTTT. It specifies CASSWTSRRSTDTQYF.

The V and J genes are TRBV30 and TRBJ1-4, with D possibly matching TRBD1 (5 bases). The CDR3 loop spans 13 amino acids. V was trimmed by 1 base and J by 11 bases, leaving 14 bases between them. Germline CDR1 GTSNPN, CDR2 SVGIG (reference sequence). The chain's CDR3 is CAWSEQGLEKLFF. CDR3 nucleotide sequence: TGTGCCTGGAGTGAGCAGGGCCTGGAGAAACTGTTTTTT.

CDR3 nucleotides: TGTGCCAGCAGCCCGAACAGGGCCCTGGGTGAAAAACTGTTTTTT. Protein product: CASSPNRALGEKLFF. This chain joins TRBV12-3 or TRBV12-4 and TRBJ1-4, with TRBD1 as a possible D gene (6 bases). The CDR3 extends over 15 amino acids. V was trimmed by 6 bases and J by 7 bases, leaving 18 bases between them.

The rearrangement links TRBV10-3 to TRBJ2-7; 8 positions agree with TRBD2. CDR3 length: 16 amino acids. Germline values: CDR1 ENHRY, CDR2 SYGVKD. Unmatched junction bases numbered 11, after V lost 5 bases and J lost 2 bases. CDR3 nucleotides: TGTGCCATCAGTCATAGACTAGCGACAATGCCCTACGAGCAGTACTTC. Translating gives CAISHRLATMPYEQYF.

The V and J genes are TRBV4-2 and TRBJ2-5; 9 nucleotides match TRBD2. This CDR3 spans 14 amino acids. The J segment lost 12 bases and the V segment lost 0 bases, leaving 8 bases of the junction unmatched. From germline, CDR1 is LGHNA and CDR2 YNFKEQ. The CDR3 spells CASSQDRLAGMEYF. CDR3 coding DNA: TGTGCCAGCAGCCAAGATAGGCTAGCGGGAATGGAGTACTTC.

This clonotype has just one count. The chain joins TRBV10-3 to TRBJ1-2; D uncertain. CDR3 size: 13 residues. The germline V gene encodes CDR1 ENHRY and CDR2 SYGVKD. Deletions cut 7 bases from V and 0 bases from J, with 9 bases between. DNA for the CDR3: TGTGCCATCACAAGGGTGTCTAACTATGGCTACACCTTC. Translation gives CAITRVSNYGYTF.

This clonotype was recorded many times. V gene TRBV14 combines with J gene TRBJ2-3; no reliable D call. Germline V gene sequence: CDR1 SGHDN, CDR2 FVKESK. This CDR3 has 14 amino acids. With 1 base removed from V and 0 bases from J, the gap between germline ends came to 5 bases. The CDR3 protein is CASSQGVSTDTQYF. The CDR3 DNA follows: TGTGCCAGCAGCCAAGGCGTAAGCACAGATACGCAGTATTTT.